This record concerns one T cell receptor (beta chain) sequence. Per the germline V gene, CDR1 is LGHNA and CDR2 is YSLEER. Trimming shortened V by 2 bases and J by 4 bases, and 17 bases separated the two germline ends. CDR3 length equals 16 residues. The sample belongs to a study of blood T cell repertoires in COVID-19. Study-wide background: Acute and convalescent COVID-19 samples came from the United States, Italy and Spain.

Authors' methods: By means of reference gene primer amplification, nucleated cell counts were estimated. Only in-frame clones appear in the TCRdb table, and some are missing; sequencing was by immunoSEQ multiplex PCR. Clone size and the V and J calls come from that table; the DNA yielded D and trimming. Of roughly 68,000 clones listed, just over 85% are singletons. Sequencing used peripheral blood. The chain couples TRBV4-3 to TRBJ1-2; the D gene is possibly TRBD1 (5 bases). This TCR derives from a woman aged 60 to 75 with COVID-19, enrolled during active disease. CDR3 residues: CASSQSSAGGSYGYTF. The CDR3 DNA follows: TGCGCCAGCAGCCAATCATCGGCTGGGGGGTCCTATGGCTACACCTTC.